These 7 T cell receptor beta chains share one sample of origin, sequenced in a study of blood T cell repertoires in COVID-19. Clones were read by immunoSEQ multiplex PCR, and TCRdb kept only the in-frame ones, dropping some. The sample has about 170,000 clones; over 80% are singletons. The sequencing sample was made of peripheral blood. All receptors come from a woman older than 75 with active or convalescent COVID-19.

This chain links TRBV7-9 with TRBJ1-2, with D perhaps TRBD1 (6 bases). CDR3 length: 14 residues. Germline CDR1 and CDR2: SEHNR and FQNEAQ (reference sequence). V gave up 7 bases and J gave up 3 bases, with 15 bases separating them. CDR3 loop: CASIELGADYGYTF. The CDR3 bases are TGTGCCAGCATCGAGCTGGGGGCGGACTATGGCTACACCTTC.

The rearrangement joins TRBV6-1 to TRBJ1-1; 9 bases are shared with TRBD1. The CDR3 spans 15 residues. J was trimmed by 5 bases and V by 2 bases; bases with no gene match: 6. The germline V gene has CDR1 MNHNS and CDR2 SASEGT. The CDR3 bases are TGTGCCAGCAGTGAACGGAGACAGGGGGATACTGAAGCTTTCTTT. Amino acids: CASSERRQGDTEAFF.

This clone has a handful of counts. In DNA form, the CDR3 reads TGTGCCAGCAGCTTGGGGGCAGGGGCCGGAAACACCATATATTTT. Protein product: CASSLGAGAGNTIYF. This chain connects TRBV5-4 to TRBJ1-3, with D possibly matching TRBD1 (6 bases). There are 15 residues in the CDR3. The V gene's germline CDR1 is SGHNT and CDR2 YYREEE (reference sequence). V was trimmed by 0 bases and J by 4 bases, leaving 11 bases between them. Complete variable domain (other parts from reference TRBV5-4 and TRBJ1-3): ETGVTQSPTHLIKTRGQQVTLRCSSQSGHNTVSWYQQALGQGPQFIFQYYREEENGRGNFPPRFSGLQFPNYSSELNVNALELDDSALYLCASSLGAGAGNTIYFGEGSWLTVV.

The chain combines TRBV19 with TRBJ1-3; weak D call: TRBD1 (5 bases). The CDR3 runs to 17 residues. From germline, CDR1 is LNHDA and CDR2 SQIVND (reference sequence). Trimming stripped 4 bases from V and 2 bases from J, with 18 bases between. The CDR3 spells CASSTRRDSQAGNTIYF. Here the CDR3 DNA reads TGTGCCAGTAGTACGCGGAGGGACTCTCAAGCTGGAAACACCATATATTTT. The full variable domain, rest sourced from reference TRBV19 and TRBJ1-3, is DGGITQSPKYLFRKEGQNVTLSCEQNLNHDAMYWYRQDPGQGLRLIYYSQIVNDFQKGDIAEGYSVSREKKESFPLTVTSAQKNPTAFYLCASSTRRDSQAGNTIYFGEGSWLTVV.

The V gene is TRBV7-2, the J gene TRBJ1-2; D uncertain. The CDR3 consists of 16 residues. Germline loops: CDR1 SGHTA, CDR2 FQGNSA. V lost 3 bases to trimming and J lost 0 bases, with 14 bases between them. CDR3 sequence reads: CASSFRDTRANYGYTF. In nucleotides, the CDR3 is TGTGCCAGCAGCTTTAGAGACACACGAGCTAACTATGGCTACACCTTC.

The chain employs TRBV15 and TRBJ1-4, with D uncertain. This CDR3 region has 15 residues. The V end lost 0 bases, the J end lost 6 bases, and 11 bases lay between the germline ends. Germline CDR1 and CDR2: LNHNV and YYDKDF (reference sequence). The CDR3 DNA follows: TGTGCCACCAGCAGAGATAGTCAGCGTCATGAAAAACTGTTTTTT. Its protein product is CATSRDSQRHEKLFF.

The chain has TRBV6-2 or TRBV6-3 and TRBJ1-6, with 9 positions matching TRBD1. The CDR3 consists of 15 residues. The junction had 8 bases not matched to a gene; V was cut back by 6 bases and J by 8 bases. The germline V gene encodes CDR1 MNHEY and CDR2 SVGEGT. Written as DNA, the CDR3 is TGTGCCAGCAGCCCTCGGAGGGACAGGGATTCACCCCTCCACTTT. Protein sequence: CASSPRRDRDSPLHF.